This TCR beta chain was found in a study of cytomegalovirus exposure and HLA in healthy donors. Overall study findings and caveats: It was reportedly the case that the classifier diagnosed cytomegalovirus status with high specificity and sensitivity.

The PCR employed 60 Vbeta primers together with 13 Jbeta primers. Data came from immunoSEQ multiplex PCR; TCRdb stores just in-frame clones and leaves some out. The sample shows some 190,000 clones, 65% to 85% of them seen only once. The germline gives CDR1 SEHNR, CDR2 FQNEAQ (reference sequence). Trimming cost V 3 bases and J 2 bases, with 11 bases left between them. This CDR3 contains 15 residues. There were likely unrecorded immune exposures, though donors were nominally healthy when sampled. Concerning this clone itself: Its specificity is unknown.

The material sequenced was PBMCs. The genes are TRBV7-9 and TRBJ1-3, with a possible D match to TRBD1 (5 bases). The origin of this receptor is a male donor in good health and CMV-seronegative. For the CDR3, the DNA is TGTGCCAGCAGCTTCGGCAGGGCGGCTGGAAACACCATATATTTT. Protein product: CASSFGRAAGNTIYF.